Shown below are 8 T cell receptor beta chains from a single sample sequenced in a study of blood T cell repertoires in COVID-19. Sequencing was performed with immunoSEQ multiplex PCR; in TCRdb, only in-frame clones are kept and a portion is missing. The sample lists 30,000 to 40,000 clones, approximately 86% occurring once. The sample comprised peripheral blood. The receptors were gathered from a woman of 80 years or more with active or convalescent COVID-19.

The CDR3 protein is CASRIAGGPNEQFF. CDR3 nucleotide sequence: TGTGCCAGCAGAATAGCGGGAGGGCCCAATGAGCAGTTCTTC. This chain links TRBV27 with TRBJ2-1; 11 nucleotides line up with TRBD2. With V trimmed by 6 bases and J by 6 bases, 4 bases remained unmatched. CDR1 and CDR2 from the germline V gene are MNHEY and SMNVEV (reference sequence). CDR3 size: 14 residues.

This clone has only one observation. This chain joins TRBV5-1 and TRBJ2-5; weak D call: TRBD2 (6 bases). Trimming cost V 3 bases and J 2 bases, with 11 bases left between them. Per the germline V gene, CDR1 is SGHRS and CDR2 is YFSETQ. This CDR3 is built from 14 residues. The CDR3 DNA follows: TGCGCCAGCAGCTCTTCCCGGGGGCAAGAGACCCAGTACTTC. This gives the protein CASSSSRGQETQYF.

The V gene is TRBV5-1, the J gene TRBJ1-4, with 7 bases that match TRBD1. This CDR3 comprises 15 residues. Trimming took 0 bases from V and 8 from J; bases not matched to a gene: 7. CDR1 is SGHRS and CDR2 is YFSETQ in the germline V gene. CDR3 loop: CASSLARQGVEKLFF. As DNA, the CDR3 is TGCGCCAGCAGCTTGGCTAGACAGGGAGTGGAAAAACTGTTTTTT.

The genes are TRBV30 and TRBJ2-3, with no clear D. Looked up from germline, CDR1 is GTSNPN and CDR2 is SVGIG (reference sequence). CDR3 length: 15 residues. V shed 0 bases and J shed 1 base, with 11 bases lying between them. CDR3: CAWSVVQRGTDTQYF. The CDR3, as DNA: TGTGCCTGGAGTGTAGTCCAACGGGGCACAGATACGCAGTATTTT. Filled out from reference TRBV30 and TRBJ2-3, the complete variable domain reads SQTIHQWPATLVQPVGSPLSLECTVEGTSNPNLYWYRQAAGRGLQLLFYSVGIGQISSEVPQNLSASRPQDRQFILSSKKLLLSDSGFYLCAWSVVQRGTDTQYFGPGTRLTVL.

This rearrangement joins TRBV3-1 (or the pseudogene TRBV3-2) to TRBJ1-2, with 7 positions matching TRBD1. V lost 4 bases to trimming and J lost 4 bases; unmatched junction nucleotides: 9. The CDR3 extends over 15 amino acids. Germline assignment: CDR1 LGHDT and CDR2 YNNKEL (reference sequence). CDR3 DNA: TGTGCCAGCAGCCTCCAGGGACAGCGCCTCTATGGCTACACCTTC. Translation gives CASSLQGQRLYGYTF.

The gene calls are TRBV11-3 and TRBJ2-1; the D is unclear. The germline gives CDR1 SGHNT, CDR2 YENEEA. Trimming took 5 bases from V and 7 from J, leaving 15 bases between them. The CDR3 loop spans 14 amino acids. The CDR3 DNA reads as TGTGCCAGCAGCCGATACCGTACTGATAATGAGCAGTTCTTC. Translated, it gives CASSRYRTDNEQFF.

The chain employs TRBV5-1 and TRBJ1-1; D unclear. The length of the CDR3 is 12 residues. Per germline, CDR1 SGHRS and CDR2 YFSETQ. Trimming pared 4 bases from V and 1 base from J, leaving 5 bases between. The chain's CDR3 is CASSNWNTEAFF. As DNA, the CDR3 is TGCGCCAGCAGCAACTGGAACACTGAAGCTTTCTTT.

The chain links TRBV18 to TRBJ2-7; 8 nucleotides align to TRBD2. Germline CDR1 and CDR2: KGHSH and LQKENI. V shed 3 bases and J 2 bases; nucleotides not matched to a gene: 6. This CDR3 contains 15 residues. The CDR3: CASSPGRASTYEQYF. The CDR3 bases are TGTGCCAGCTCACCCGGGAGGGCCTCTACCTACGAGCAGTACTTC.